The source of this TCR beta chain is a study of blood T cells in healthy people across ages. Trimming took 2 bases from V and 4 from J, leaving 10 bases between them. The CDR3 extends over 14 amino acids. Germline values: CDR1 SGHKS, CDR2 YYEKEE (reference sequence). Primers used in a second PCR of roughly 6 to 12 cycles were a sample-barcoded 5' primer and a J-beta primer mix. Each CDR3 protein gets one entry after TCRdb re-called the 5' RACE reads with MiXCR. The table records just under 750,000 distinct CDR3 sequences, approximately 22% of them present only once. There are a few counts of this clonotype.

This receptor was obtained from a man in his 70s in good health. The sample comprised blood. This chain joins TRBV5-5 and TRBJ2-1, with D uncertain. CDR3 coding DNA: TGTGCCAGCAGCTTTATGTGGGGATACAATGAGCAGTTCTTC. Its translation: CASSFMWGYNEQFF.